This entry features one TCR delta chain sequence. This clone was seen once. Its target antigen remains unknown. This may come from a read error, since a much larger clone is one base off. Other DNA sequences in this sample translate to the same CDR3. The sequencer was an Illumina MiSeq. The authors' pipeline ran thus. For the publicity analysis, the Vgamma9Vdelta2 and nonVgamma9Vdelta2 bulk CDR3 files from each subject were merged to form one combined repertoire per subject. Using base R and dplyr, CDR3 publicity was scored on a scale from 0 to 19 by checking each amino acid sequence across 9 single-cell datasets and under 11 bulk repertoires. Public reads were reanalyzed in TCRdb with CATT, and rows carrying the same DNA were merged afterwards. The V and J calls come from TCRdb's annotation, not from the publication. The sample has about 2,200 delta-chain clones on record, around 25% of them singletons. 4% to 5% of the sample lies in the top ten.

Thymocytes were stained with Zombie NIR viability dye plus antibodies to CD3 (UCHT1), TCRgammadelta (11F2), TCRVgamma9 (IMMU360) and TCRVdelta2 (IMMU389). TRD and TRG CDR3 repertoires were generated in bulk, separately, from sorted Vgamma9Vdelta2 and nonVgamma9Vdelta2 gammadelta thymocytes obtained from human fetal and pediatric thymuses. Pediatric thymus tissue was obtained in Belgium from children undergoing cardiac surgery. The pediatric thymus donors included in the study ranged in age from roughly 1 to 11 years. Thymic cell suspensions were prepared from fetal and post-natal thymuses as described previously. NonVgamma9Vdelta2 thymocytes were sorted as CD3+ gammadeltaTCR+ cells that did not have the Vgamma9+Vdelta2+ phenotype. A FACS Aria III cell sorter (BD Biosciences) was used to carry out the cell sorting. The CDR3 goes from the cysteine to the phenylalanine over 26 residues. The read is trimmed to its CDR3 DNA, 78 bases read in frame from base 1. CDR1 TSWWSYY and CDR2 QGS were looked up in the germline V gene. Trimming at the junction amounts to 2 bases on V and 0 bases on J, and the germline ends lie 43 bases apart.

The data originate from a study of fetal and pediatric gammadelta thymocytes (dated by TCRdb to between 2022 and 2023). Context from the whole study: The bulk gammadelta thymocyte repertoires, which combined previously published data with newly generated, unpublished data, were used to reinforce a single-cell study of gammadelta thymocyte development. A total of 10 or so subjects, comprising 3 fetal thymus donors and 7 pediatric thymus donors, were covered by the bulk gammadelta thymocyte repertoire set. Unpublished data were combined with previously published data (refs 27,28) to make up the bulk gammadelta thymocyte repertoires. Bulk TCR repertoire data were added to increase subject numbers and strengthen the CDR3 publicity analysis.

Beyond this particular receptor, the publication reports: Compared with post-natal repertoires, fetal gammadelta thymocyte repertoires had previously been reported to be enriched for TRDV2, TRGV8 and TRGV9 usage, low N additions and public CDR3s.

Sequencing was done on a sample of non-Vgamma9Vdelta2 gamma-delta T cells from the thymus. What this sample's cell subset or site label stands for: CD3+gammadeltaTCR+ thymocytes not co-expressing Vgamma9 and Vdelta2. This receptor was identified in a child who underwent cardiac surgery and was recorded as healthy. The chain was built from TRDV1 and TRDJ1; TRDD3 is perhaps the D gene, given 5 matching bases. The base sequence is TGTGCTCTTGGGGAAAGGTCGATTTATAATGAAGTAACTTCGGGGACGGATAGGGGTGACACCGATAAACTCATCTTT. Translated, it gives CALGERSIYNEVTSGTDRGDTDKLIF.